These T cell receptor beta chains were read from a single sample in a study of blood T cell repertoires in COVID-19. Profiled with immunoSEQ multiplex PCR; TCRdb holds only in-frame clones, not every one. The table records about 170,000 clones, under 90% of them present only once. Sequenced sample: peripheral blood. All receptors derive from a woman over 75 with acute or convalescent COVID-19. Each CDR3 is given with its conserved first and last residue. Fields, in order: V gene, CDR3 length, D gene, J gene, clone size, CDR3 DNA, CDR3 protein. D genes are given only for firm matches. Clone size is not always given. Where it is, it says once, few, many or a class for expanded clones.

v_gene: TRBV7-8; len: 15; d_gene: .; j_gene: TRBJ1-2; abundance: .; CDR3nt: TGTGCCAGCAGCTTAGGGGGCTCTGCTAGATATGGCTACACCTTC; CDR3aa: CASSLGGSARYGYTF
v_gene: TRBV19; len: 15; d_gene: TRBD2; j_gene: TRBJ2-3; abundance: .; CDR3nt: TGTGCCAGTAGCCGAGCGGGAGCAGGGGCAGATACGCAGTATTTT; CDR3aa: CASSRAGAGADTQYF
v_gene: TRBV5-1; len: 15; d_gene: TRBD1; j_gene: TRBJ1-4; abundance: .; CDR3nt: TGCGCCAGCAAACAGGGGGCAGCAACTAATGAAAAACTGTTTTTT; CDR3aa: CASKQGAATNEKLFF
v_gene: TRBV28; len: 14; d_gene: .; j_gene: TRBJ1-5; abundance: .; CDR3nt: TGTGCCAGCAGTCCTACAGGGCCGTATCAGCCCCAGCATTTT; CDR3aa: CASSPTGPYQPQHF
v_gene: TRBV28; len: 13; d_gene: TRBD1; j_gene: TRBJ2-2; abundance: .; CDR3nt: TGTGCCAGCAGCTTGACAGGGGAGAGGGAGCTGTTTTTT; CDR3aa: CASSLTGERELFF
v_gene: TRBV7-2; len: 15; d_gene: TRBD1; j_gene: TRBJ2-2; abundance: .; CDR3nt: TGTGCCAGCAGCCCTGACAGGGGGCACACCGGGGAGCTGTTTTTT; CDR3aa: CASSPDRGHTGELFF
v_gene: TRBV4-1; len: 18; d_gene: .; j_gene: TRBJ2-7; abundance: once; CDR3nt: TGCGCCAGCAGCCAGACCCACCCCCCTACAGGGATCCCCTACGAGCAGTACTTC; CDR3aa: CASSQTHPPTGIPYEQYF
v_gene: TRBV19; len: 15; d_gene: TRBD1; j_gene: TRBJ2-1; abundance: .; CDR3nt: TGTGCCAGTAGTAGACAGGGGGCGCATTACAATGAGCAGTTCTTC; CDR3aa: CASSRQGAHYNEQFF
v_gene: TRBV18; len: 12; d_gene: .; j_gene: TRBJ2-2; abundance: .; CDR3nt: TGTGCCAGCTCGGGGGCCCCCGGGGAGCTGTTTTTT; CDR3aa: CASSGAPGELFF
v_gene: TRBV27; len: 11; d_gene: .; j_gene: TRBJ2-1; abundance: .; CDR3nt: TGTGCCAGCAGTTATGGGGGCGAACAGTTCTTC; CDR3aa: CASSYGGEQFF
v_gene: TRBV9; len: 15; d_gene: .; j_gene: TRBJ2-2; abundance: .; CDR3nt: TGTGCCAGCAGCGTATCAGGGTCGAACACCGGGGAGCTGTTTTTT; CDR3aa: CASSVSGSNTGELFF
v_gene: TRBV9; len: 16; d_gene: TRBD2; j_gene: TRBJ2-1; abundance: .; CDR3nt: TGTGCCAGCAGCGCCGGGACTAGCGGGAGGCCCAATGAGCAGTTCTTC; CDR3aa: CASSAGTSGRPNEQFF
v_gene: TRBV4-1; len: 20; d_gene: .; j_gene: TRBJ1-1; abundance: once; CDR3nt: TGCGCCAGCAGCCAAGATTTCCCCCAGGCACCTTACCTCATGAACACTGAAGCTTTCTTT; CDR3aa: CASSQDFPQAPYLMNTEAFF
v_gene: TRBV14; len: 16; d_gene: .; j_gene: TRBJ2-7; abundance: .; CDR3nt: TGTGCCAGCAGCCAGGACAGAAGGATGGCCGCCTACGAGCAGTACTTC; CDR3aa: CASSQDRRMAAYEQYF
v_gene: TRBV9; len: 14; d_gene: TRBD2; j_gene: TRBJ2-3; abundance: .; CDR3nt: TGTGCCAGCAGCCGCGGGAGCAGCACAGATACGCAGTATTTT; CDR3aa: CASSRGSSTDTQYF
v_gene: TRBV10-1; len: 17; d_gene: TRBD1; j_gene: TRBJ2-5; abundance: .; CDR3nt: TGCGCCAGCAGTGAGTCGACAGGGGTAAAGGGTGGAGAGACCCAGTACTTC; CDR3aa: CASSESTGVKGGETQYF